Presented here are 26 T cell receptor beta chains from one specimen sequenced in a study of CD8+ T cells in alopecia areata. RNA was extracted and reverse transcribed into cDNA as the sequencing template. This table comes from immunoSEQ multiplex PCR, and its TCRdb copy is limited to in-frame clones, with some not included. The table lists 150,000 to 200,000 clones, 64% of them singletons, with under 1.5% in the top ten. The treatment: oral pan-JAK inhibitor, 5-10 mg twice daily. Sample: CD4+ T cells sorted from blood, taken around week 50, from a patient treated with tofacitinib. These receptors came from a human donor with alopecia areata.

The CDR3 is CASSLARLQNTEAFF. CDR3 nucleotides: TGTGCCAGCAGCTTAGCACGGTTACAGAACACTGAAGCTTTCTTT. The chain couples TRBV7-2 to TRBJ1-1; no clear D. CDR1 and CDR2 (germline): SGHTA, FQGNSA. This CDR3 comprises 15 residues. Trimming shortened V by 0 bases and J by 1 base, and 9 bases separated the two germline ends.

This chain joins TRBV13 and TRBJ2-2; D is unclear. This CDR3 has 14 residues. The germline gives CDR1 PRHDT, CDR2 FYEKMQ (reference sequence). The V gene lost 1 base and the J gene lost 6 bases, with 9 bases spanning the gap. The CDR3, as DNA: TGTGCCAGCAGCTTAGATCCAGCATCCGGGGAGCTGTTTTTT. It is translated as CASSLDPASGELFF.

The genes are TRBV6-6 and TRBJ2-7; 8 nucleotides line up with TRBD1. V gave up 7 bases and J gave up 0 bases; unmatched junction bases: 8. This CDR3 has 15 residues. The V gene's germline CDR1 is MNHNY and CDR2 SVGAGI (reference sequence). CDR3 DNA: TGTGCCAGCACCCCGAGACAGGGGAGCTCCTACGAGCAGTACTTC. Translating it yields CASTPRQGSSYEQYF.

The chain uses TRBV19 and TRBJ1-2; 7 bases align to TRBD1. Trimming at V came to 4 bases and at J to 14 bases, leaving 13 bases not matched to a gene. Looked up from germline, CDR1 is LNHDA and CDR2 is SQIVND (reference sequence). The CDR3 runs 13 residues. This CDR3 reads CASSTISSQGLTF. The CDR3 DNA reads TGTGCCAGTAGTACCATTTCTTCACAGGGGCTAACCTTC.

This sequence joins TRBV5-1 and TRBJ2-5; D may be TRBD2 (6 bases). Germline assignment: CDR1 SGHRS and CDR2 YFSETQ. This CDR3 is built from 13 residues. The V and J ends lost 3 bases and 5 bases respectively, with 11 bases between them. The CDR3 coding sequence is TGCGCCAGCAGCTCGACGGGGGACGAGACCCAGTACTTC. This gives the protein CASSSTGDETQYF.

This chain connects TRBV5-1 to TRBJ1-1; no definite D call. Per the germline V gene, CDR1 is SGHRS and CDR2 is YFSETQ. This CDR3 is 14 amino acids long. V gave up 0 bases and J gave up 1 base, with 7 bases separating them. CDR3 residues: CASSLERANTEAFF. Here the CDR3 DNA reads TGCGCCAGCAGCTTGGAGAGGGCGAACACTGAAGCTTTCTTT.

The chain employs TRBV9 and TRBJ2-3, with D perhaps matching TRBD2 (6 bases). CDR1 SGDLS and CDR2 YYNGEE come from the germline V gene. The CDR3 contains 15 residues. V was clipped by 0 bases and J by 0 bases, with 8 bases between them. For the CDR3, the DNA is TGTGCCAGCAGCGTAGGGCGGGGCAGCACAGATACGCAGTATTTT. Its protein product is CASSVGRGSTDTQYF.

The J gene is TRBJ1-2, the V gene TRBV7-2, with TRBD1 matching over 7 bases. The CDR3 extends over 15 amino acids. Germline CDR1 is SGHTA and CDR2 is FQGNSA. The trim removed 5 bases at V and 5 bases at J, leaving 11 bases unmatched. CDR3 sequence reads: CASSPGQASSYGYTF. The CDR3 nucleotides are TGTGCCAGCAGCCCCGGACAGGCCAGCTCGTATGGCTACACCTTC.

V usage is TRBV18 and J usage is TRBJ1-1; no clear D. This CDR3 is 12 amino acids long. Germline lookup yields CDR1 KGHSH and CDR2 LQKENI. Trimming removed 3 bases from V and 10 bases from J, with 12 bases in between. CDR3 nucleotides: TGTGCCAGCTCACCTGATTCTTGGGGAGCTTTCTTT. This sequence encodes CASSPDSWGAFF. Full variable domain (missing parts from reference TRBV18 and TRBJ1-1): NAGVMQNPRHLVRRRGQEARLRCSPMKGHSHVYWYRQLPEEGLKFMVYLQKENIIDESGMPKERFSAEFPKEGPSILRIQQVVRGDSAAYFCASSPDSWGAFFGQGTRLTVV.

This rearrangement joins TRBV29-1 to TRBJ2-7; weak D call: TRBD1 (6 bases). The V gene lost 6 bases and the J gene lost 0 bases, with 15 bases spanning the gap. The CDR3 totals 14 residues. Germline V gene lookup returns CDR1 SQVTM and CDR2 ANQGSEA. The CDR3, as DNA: TGCAGCGTCTCTGGGACACTGAGCTCCTACGAGCAGTACTTC. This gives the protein CSVSGTLSSYEQYF.

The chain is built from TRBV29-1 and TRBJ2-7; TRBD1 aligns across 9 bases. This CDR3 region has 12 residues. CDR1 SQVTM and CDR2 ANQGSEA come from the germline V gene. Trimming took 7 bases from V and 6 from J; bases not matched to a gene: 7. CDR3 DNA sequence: TGCAGCGCCACGGGACAGGGTATCGAGCAGTACTTC. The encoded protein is CSATGQGIEQYF.

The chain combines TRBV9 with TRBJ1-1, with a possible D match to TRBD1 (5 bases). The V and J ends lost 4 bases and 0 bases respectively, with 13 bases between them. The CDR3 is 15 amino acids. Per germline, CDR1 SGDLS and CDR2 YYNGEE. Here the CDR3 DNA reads TGTGCCAGCAGCCCGTTGGGGGGGATGAACACTGAAGCTTTCTTT. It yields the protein CASSPLGGMNTEAFF.

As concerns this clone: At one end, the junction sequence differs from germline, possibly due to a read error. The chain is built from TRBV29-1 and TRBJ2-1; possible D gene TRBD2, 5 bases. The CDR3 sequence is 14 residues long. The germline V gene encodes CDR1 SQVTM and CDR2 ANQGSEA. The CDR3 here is CSVEASSLYNEQFF. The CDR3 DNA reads TGCAGCGTTGAAGCTAGCTCCCTTTACAATGAACAGTTCTTC.

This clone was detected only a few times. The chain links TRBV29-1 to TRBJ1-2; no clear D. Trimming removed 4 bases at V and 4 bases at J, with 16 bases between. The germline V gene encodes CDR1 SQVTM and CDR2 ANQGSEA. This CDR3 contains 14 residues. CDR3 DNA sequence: TGCAGCGTTGGAAGTCCAGGAACTCTCTATGGCTACACCTTC. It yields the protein CSVGSPGTLYGYTF.

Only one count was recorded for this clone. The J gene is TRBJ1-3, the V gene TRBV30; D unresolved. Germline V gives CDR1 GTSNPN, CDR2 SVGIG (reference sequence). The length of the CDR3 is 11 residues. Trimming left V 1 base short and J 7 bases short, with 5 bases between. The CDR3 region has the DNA TGTGCCTGGAGTGGTGTGAACACCATATATTTT. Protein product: CAWSGVNTIYF.

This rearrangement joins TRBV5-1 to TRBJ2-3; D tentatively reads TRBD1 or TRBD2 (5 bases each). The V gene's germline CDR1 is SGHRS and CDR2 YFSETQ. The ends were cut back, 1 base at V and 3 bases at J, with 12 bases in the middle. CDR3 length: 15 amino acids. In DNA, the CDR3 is TGCGCCAGCAGCTTGCAACTAGGGGAGACAGATACGCAGTATTTT. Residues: CASSLQLGETDTQYF.

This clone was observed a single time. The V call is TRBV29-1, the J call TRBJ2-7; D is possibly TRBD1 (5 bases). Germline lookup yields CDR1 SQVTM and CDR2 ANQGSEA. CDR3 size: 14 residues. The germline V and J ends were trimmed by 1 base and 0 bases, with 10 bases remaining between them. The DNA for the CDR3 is TGCAGCGTTGAAGGGCACAGGAGCTCCTACGAGCAGTACTTC. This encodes CSVEGHRSSYEQYF.

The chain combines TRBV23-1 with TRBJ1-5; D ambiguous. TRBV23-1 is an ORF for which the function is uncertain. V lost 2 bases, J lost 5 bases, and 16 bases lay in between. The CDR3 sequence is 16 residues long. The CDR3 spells CASSQRAPDGDQPQHF. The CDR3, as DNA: TGCGCCAGCAGTCAAAGGGCCCCGGACGGCGATCAGCCCCAGCATTTT.

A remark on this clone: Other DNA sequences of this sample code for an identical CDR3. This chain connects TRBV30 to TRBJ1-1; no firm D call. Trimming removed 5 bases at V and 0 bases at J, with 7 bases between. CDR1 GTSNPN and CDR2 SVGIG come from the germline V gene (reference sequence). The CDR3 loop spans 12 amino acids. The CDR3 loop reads CAWDRLNTEAFF. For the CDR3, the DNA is TGTGCCTGGGATCGGTTGAACACTGAAGCTTTCTTT.

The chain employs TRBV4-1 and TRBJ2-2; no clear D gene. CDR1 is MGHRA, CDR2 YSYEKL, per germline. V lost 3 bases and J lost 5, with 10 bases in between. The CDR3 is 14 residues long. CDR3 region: CASSQFGETGELFF. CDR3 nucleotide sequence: TGCGCCAGCAGCCAGTTTGGCGAGACCGGGGAGCTGTTTTTT.

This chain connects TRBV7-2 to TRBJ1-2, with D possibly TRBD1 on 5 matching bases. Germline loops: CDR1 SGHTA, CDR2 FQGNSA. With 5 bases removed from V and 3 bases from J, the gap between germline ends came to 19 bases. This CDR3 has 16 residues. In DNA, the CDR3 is TGTGCCAGCAGCGTGGGACGACAGACCCCGGACTATGGCTACACCTTC. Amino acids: CASSVGRQTPDYGYTF.

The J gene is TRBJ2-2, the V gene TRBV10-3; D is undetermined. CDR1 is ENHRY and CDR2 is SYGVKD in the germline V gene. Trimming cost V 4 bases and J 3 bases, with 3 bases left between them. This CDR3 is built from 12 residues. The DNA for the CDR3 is TGTGCCATCAGTGGAGACACCGGGGAGCTGTTTTTT. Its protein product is CAISGDTGELFF.

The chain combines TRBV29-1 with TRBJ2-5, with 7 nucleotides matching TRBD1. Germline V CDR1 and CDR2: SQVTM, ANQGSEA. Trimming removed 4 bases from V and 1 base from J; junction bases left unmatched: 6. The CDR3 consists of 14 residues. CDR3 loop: CSVAGQLLQETQYF. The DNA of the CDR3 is TGCAGCGTTGCGGGACAGCTCCTCCAAGAGACCCAGTACTTC.

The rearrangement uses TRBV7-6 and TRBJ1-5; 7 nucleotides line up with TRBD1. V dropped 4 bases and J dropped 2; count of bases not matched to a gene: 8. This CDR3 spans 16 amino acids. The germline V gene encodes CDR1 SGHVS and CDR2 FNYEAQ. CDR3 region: CASSSRQGRGNQPQHF. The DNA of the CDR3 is TGTGCCAGCAGCTCCAGACAGGGACGGGGCAATCAGCCCCAGCATTTT.

This chain's CDR3 is CASSVEGRRGENYGYTF. CDR3 DNA sequence: TGTGCCAGCAGCGTCGAGGGACGTCGGGGCGAAAACTATGGCTACACCTTC. The chain has TRBV9 and TRBJ1-2; D may be TRBD1 (5 bases). V was trimmed by 2 bases and J by 2 bases, leaving 19 bases between them. The CDR3 has 17 residues. Germline V gene sequence: CDR1 SGDLS, CDR2 YYNGEE.

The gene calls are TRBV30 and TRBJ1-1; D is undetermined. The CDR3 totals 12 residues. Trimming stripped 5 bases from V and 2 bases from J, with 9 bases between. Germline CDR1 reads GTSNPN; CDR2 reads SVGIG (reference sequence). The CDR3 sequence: CAWARLNTEAFF. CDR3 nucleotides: TGTGCCTGGGCCCGATTAAACACTGAAGCTTTCTTT.